The clone carrying this T cell receptor (beta chain) was found a few times. No antigen is known for it. Germline V gene data show CDR1 as MNHEY and CDR2 as SVGAGI. The CDR3 loop spans 12 amino acids. J lost 5 bases, V lost 8 bases, and 4 bases had no gene match. The protocol attached unique molecular identifiers to individual cDNA molecules. TCRdb called the 5' RACE reads again in MiXCR, with one record for every CDR3 protein. This table holds tens of thousands of distinct CDR3 sequences, about 5% found once. The data are from a study of early T cells in non-severe SARS-CoV-2 infection. Turning to the study itself: Sequencing of unsorted whole blood was done on bulk RNA, leaving chains unpaired.

Study findings and constraints: There was a bias toward anti-spike CD8 responses in VDJdb matching, which missed private and CD4 specificities.

The clonotype originates from an adult who was a healthcare worker with PCR-confirmed SARS-CoV-2 infection or an uninfected control (not recorded which). Sequencing was done on a sample of whole blood. This chain uses TRBV6-5 with TRBJ2-5, with 8 positions matching TRBD1. For the CDR3, the DNA is TGTGCCAGCTCGGACAGGGCGGAGACCCAGTACTTC. It translates to CASSDRAETQYF.